This TCR beta chain was sequenced during a study of blood T cells in healthy people across ages. General study results and limits: Diversity of TCR beta correlated strongly with naive T cell percentage. Older individuals had lower TCR beta diversity per million T cells (the decline was roughly linear).

V lost 1 base and J lost 7; bases outside the gene matches: 8. Germline V gene data show CDR1 as LGHNA and CDR2 as YSLEER. There are 16 residues in the CDR3. Details on this clonotype: What it recognizes is unknown.

With a J-beta primer mix and a sample-barcoded 5' primer, a second PCR ran roughly 7 to 11 cycles. Every cDNA was tagged by a template-switch adaptor with 12 random nucleotides. Researchers report that each sample yielded at least 3 million CDR3-containing paired-end reads. TCRdb used MiXCR to reprocess the 5' RACE reads, holding one entry per CDR3 protein. The table records 700,000 to 850,000 distinct CDR3 sequences, around 36% of them present only once. Material: blood. The chain combines TRBV4-3 with TRBJ1-4; 8 nucleotides match TRBD1. The TCR originated in a man aged 18-30 years in good health. The CDR3, as DNA: TGCGCCAGCAGCCAAGCGGACAGGGCTTCTCCTGAAAAACTGTTTTTT. Residues: CASSQADRASPEKLFF.